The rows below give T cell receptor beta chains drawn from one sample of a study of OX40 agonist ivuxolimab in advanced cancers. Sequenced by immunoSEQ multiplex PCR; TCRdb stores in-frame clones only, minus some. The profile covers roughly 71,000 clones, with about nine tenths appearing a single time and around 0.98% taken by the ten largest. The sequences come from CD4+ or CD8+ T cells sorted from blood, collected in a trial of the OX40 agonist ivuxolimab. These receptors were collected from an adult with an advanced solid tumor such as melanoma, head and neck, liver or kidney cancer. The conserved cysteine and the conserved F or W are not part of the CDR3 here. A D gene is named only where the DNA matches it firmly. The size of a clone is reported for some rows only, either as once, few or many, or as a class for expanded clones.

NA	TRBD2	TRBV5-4	ASSLPKRGRSYNEQF
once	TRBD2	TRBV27	ASSLGTTYNEQF
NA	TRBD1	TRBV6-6	ASSSPGQGTEAF
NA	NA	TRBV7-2	ASSWEDRRTGGYT
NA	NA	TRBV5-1	ASSFQGGSDTQY
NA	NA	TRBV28	ASRAAGLPREQY
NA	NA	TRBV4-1	ASSQDQYGNQPQH
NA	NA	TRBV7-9	ASSYQGRDYEQY
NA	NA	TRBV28	ASSDYSDSSYEQY
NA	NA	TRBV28	ASSLTRWSQY
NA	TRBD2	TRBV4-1	ASSQGGLVIPTQY
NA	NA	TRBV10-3	AMQGERGQSPLH
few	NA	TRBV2	ASSNLMGSLYGYT
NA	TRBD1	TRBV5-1	ASSPPSGTGGPDTQY
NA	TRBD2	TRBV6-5	ASSYSAGGSYEQY
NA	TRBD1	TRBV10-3	AIKRTGQSYEQY
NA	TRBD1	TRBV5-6	ASSAGQGISEAF
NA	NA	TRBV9	ASSVYAYNEQF
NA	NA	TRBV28	ASSLSQGGREKLF
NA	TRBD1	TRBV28	ASNIQGFNQPQH
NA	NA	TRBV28	ASRGSGDYEQY
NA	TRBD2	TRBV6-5	ASSRGTSQTDTQY
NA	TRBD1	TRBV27	ARPRGSTGELF
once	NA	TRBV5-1	ASSFAGEDYGYT
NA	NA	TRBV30	AWITPRDLGTGELF
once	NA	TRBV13	ASSLGRDILSY
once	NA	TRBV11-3	ASSLETASYTEAF
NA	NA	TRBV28	ASKRERLNSNQPQH
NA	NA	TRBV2	ASSASRVSGRGYT
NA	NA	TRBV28	ASSPGRNTEAF
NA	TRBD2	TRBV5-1	ASSTRAGGRETQY
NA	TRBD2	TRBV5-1	ASSLTSGAGYAQY
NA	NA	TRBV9	ASSPGGTLTDTQY
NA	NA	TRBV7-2	ASSFQGGPGELF
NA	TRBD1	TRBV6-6	ASRGTENTEAF
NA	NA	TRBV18	ASSPREGTGELF
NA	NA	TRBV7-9	ASSSGNEKLF
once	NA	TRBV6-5	ASRPGVIPGETQY
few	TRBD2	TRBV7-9	ASSDFSSGVNNEQF
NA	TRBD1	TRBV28	ASTGQGAFFHEQY
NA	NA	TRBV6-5	ASQPRWGLQPQH
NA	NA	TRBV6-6	ASSPRQGTDTQY
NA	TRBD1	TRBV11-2	ASSFQPGTDNEQF
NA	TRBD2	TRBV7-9	ASSLRGSGIWETQY
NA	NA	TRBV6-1	ASGPGGNTIY
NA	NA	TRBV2	ASKAQEENEKLF
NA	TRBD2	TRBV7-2	ASSVAPGLAGLKQY
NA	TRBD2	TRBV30	AWTHGLAGGHEQY
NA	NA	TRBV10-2	ASSALKVTEAF
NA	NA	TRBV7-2	ASSYTGWDTIY
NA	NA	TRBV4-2	ASSQDRASSYNEQF
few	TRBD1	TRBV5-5	ASSPTGEWNSPLH
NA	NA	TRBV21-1	ASSKKRDGRRSTEAF
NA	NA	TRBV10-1	ASSRADTQY
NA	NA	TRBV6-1	ASSETVWGAF
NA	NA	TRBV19	ASKRAPGTGELF
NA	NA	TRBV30	AWIGPYGYT